The 9 T cell receptor beta chains below come from one sample, sequenced in a study of regulatory T cells in long-lasting Graves disease. As to time point: newly diagnosed GD, antithyroid drugs for less than 3 months. Isolated PBMC RNA provided the starting material for the TCR library. Through Arm-PCR of CDR3 regions and iRepertoire HTBI primers, TCR beta libraries were built. A single record per CDR3 protein comes from TCRdb applying MiXCR to the multiplex PCR reads. The data contain about 370,000 distinct CDR3 sequences, 15% of them singletons. This specimen was peripheral blood mononuclear cells (PBMCs), taken at new diagnosis, from a patient treated with antithyroid drugs. These receptors all stem from a female donor with Graves disease.

This chain uses TRBV20-1 with TRBJ1-3, with TRBD1 identical over 8 bases. The germline gives CDR1 DFQATT, CDR2 SNEGSKA (reference sequence). The CDR3 sequence is 17 residues long. J gave up 4 bases and V 1 base, and 12 bases lay outside the gene matches. The CDR3 protein is CSARADRVPSQGNTIYF. DNA for the CDR3: TGCAGTGCTAGAGCGGACAGGGTCCCCTCGCAAGGAAACACCATATATTTT.

This chain links TRBV2 with TRBJ2-3, with 12 bases lining up with TRBD1. CDR1 is SNHLY and CDR2 is FYNNEI in the germline V gene. The CDR3 has 17 residues. V shed 6 bases and J 4 bases; nucleotides not matched to a gene: 11. CDR3 sequence: CASSDLGTGGASDTQYF. DNA of the CDR3: TGTGCCAGCAGCGACTTGGGGACAGGGGGCGCATCAGATACGCAGTATTTT.

This clonotype was found many times. The rearrangement links TRBV19 to TRBJ1-2; D call uncertain. Trimming shortened V by 6 bases and J by 3 bases, and 14 bases separated the two germline ends. Looked up from germline, CDR1 is LNHDA and CDR2 is SQIVND (reference sequence). The CDR3 consists of 14 residues. DNA for the CDR3: TGTGCCAGTAGCCCTCTTAGGTCAGACTATGGCTACACCTTC. Protein product: CASSPLRSDYGYTF.

This clonotype was seen a few times. V is TRBV9 and J is TRBJ1-4, with no clear D. Germline V gives CDR1 SGDLS, CDR2 YYNGEE. V was shortened by 3 bases and J by 7 bases, with 16 bases between the two germline ends. The CDR3 runs 15 residues. Here the CDR3 reads CASSAQRGVGEKLFF. As DNA, the CDR3 is TGTGCCAGCAGCGCACAACGTGGGGTTGGTGAAAAACTGTTTTTT.

This clonotype was counted only a few times. The gene calls are TRBV18 and TRBJ2-1; possibly TRBD1 or TRBD2 for D (6 bases each). The germline V gene encodes CDR1 KGHSH and CDR2 LQKENI. The CDR3 extends over 15 amino acids. Trimming took off 5 bases at V and 1 base at J, with 12 bases between the two ends. CDR3 DNA: TGTGCCAGCTCATTCCGGGGGCGATCCTACAATGAGCAGTTCTTC. Protein: CASSFRGRSYNEQFF.

The gene calls are TRBV6-5 and TRBJ2-3, with 10 bases identical to TRBD2. There are 18 residues in the CDR3. The junction had 8 bases not matched to a gene; V was cut back by 2 bases and J by 0 bases. Germline V lookup: CDR1 MNHEY, CDR2 SVGAGI. The CDR3 DNA reads as TGTGCCAGCAGTTACGTGATAGCGGGAGGCCTAAGCACAGATACGCAGTATTTT. Amino acid sequence: CASSYVIAGGLSTDTQYF.

This clonotype appeared many times. The chain uses TRBV7-2 and TRBJ1-1, with D possibly being TRBD1 (5 bases). Germline V gene data show CDR1 as SGHTA and CDR2 as FQGNSA. CDR3 size: 14 residues. Trimming stripped 2 bases from V and 2 bases from J, with 9 bases between. The CDR3 nucleotides are TGTGCCAGCAGCTTAAATGGGGGAAACACTGAAGCTTTCTTT. Its translation is CASSLNGGNTEAFF. Full variable domain (outside the CDR3, taken from reference TRBV7-2 and TRBJ1-1): GAGVSQSPSNKVTEKGKDVELRCDPISGHTALYWYRQSLGQGLEFLIYFQGNSAPDKSGLPSDRFSAERTGGSVSTLTIQRTQQEDSAVYLCASSLNGGNTEAFFGQGTRLTVV.

Many counts were recorded for this clonotype. This chain joins TRBV5-1 and TRBJ2-7, with 9 nucleotides matching TRBD1. Germline V gene sequence: CDR1 SGHRS, CDR2 YFSETQ. V was pared by 4 bases and J by 7 bases, with 12 bases of the junction left unmatched. This CDR3 is 15 amino acids long. The CDR3 is CASSRSGTGSREQYF. The CDR3 DNA reads TGCGCCAGCAGCCGGTCCGGGACAGGGTCTCGGGAGCAGTACTTC.

The J gene is TRBJ1-5, the V gene TRBV27, with a possible D match to TRBD1 (6 bases). Trimming cost V 7 bases and J 0 bases, with 13 bases left between them. The germline gives CDR1 MNHEY, CDR2 SMNVEV (reference sequence). This CDR3 has 15 residues. CDR3 coding DNA: TGTGCCAGCACGGACAGCCTGTATAGCAATCAGCCCCAGCATTTT. It is translated as CASTDSLYSNQPQHF.